The 6 T cell receptor beta chains in this list originate from one sample, sequenced in a study of blood T cell repertoires in COVID-19. The table came from immunoSEQ multiplex PCR; TCRdb's copy has only in-frame clones and leaves some out. Among roughly 120,000 clones listed, over 60% were seen once. The material sequenced was peripheral blood. All receptors come from a human donor in a cohort sampled during active or convalescent COVID-19.

The table lists this clone with a few counts. V is TRBV13 and J is TRBJ2-7; perhaps TRBD1 as D (5 bases). The germline V and J ends were trimmed by 4 bases and 0 bases, with 7 bases remaining between them. Germline V lookup: CDR1 PRHDT, CDR2 FYEKMQ (reference sequence). CDR3 length: 13 residues. The CDR3 DNA sequence: TGTGCCAGCAGCTACAGGTTCTCCTACGAGCAGTACTTC. This translates into CASSYRFSYEQYF.

V usage is TRBV19 and J usage is TRBJ2-1; 15 positions agree with TRBD2. The CDR3 consists of 16 residues. Germline V CDR1 and CDR2: LNHDA, SQIVND (reference sequence). Trimming cost V 7 bases and J 15 bases; bases outside gene matches: 16. In DNA, the CDR3 is TGTGCCAGTAACCCGGGACTAGCGGGAGGAACAATGAGCCTGTTCTTC. Amino acids: CASNPGLAGGTMSLFF. The full variable domain, rest sourced from reference TRBV19 and TRBJ2-1, is DGGITQSPKYLFRKEGQNVTLSCEQNLNHDAMYWYRQDPGQGLRLIYYSQIVNDFQKGDIAEGYSVSREKKESFPLTVTSAQKNPTAFYLCASNPGLAGGTMSLFFGPGTRLTVL.

This chain connects TRBV11-2 to TRBJ2-6, with D perhaps matching TRBD1 (6 bases). CDR3 length: 16 amino acids. Trimming took off 3 bases at V and 4 bases at J, with 13 bases between the two ends. From germline, CDR1 is SGHAT and CDR2 FQNNGV. The DNA for the CDR3 is TGTGCCAGCAGCTTCGGCACAGGGTCAGGGGCCAACGTCCTGACTTTC. It encodes CASSFGTGSGANVLTF.

The genes are TRBV23-1 and TRBJ1-5; 8 nucleotides agree with TRBD1. TRBV23-1 belongs to the ORF category, with a function that is uncertain. The CDR3 length is 17 residues. The V segment lost 6 bases and the J segment 3 bases; nucleotides outside the gene matches: 13. In DNA, the CDR3 is TGCGCCAGCAGATTTTGGCCGGGACAGGAATACAATCAGCCCCAGCATTTT. It codes for CASRFWPGQEYNQPQHF.

The rearrangement joins TRBV28 to TRBJ2-1; 8 bases align to TRBD1. CDR1 is MDHEN, CDR2 SYDVKM, per germline. Trimming took 3 bases from V and 2 from J; bases not matched to a gene: 3. The CDR3 consists of 15 residues. The CDR3 spells CASSFLGQAYNEQFF. As DNA, the CDR3 is TGTGCCAGCAGTTTCCTGGGACAGGCCTACAATGAGCAGTTCTTC.

The J gene is TRBJ1-1, the V gene TRBV7-3; no definite D call. CDR3 length: 14 amino acids. The germline CDR1 and CDR2 sequences are SGHTA and FQGTGA. Trimming shortened V by 4 bases and J by 3 bases, and 12 bases separated the two germline ends. CDR3 nucleotides: TGTGCCAGCAGCTCAGGCAGTGGTCACACTGAAGCTTTCTTT. Its protein product is CASSSGSGHTEAFF.